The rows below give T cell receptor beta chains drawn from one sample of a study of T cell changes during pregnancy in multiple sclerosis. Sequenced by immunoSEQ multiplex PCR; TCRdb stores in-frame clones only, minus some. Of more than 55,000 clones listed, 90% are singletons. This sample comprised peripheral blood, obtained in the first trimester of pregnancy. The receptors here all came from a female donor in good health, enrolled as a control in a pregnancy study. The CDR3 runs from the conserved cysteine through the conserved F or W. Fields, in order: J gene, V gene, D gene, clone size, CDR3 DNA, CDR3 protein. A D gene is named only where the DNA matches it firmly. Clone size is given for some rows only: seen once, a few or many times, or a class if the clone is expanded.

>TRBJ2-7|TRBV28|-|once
TGTGCCAGCAGTCCTCGGGGACTGAGGAGATCACCCCATTACGAGCAGTACTTC
CASSPRGLRRSPHYEQYF
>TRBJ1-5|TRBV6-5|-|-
TGTGCCAGCAGTTACCCGGGGGGAGCCCAGCATTTT
CASSYPGGAQHF
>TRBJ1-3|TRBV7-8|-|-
TGTGCCAGCAGCTTAGCGGACACAGCAAGAAACACCATATATTTT
CASSLADTARNTIYF
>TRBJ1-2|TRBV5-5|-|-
TGTGCCAGCAGCCCGGACGGGATCTTATATGGCTACACCTTC
CASSPDGILYGYTF
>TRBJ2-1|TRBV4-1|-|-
TGCGCCAGCAGCCAAGACCCAGCGGGTAGTTACAATGAGCAGTTCTTC
CASSQDPAGSYNEQFF
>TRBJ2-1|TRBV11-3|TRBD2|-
TGTGCCAGCAGCCGCGGGGGGGTCTACAATGAGCAGTTCTTC
CASSRGGVYNEQFF
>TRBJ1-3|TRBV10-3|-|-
TGTGCCATGCGCCGTACAGGCGATGGAAACACCATATATTTT
CAMRRTGDGNTIYF
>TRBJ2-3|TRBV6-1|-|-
TGTGCCAGCAGCCCTTGGGGCGTTGGGACAGATACGCAGTATTTT
CASSPWGVGTDTQYF
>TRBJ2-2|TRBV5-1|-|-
TGCGCCAGCAGCTCCGGGACAACGAACACCGGGGAGCTGTTTTTT
CASSSGTTNTGELFF
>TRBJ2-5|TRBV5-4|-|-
TGTGCCAGCACAAACCCAGTCGCGGCACAAGAGACCCAGTACTTC
CASTNPVAAQETQYF
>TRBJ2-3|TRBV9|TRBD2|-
TGTGCCAGCAGCGAGCCTAGCGGGGGGGGTCCAGATACGCAGTATTTT
CASSEPSGGGPDTQYF
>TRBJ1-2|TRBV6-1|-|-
TGTGCCAGCAGTGAACCTGGGGAGGTTGGCTACACCTTC
CASSEPGEVGYTF
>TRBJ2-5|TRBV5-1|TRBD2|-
TGCGCCAGCAGCTGGGCTCAGGTGACTAGCGGGGGGACCCAGTACTTC
CASSWAQVTSGGTQYF
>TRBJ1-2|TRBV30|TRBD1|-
TGTGCCTGGAATGTTATAGGACAGGGAGGCTATGGCTACACCTTC
CAWNVIGQGGYGYTF
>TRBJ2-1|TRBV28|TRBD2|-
TGTGCCAGCAGTTTAGCTGGAAGCGGGAGTTCTTATGAGCAGTTCTTC
CASSLAGSGSSYEQFF
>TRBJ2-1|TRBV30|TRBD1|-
TGTGCCTGGGACACCGGGACAGGGCCCTACAATGAGCAGTTCTTC
CAWDTGTGPYNEQFF
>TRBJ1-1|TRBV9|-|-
TGTGCCAGCAGCGTAGCGGTGATGAACACTGAAGCTTTCTTT
CASSVAVMNTEAFF
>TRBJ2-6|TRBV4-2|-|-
TGTGCCAGCAGCCAGCCCCTCATAGGACTCTCTGGGGCCAACGTCCTGACTTTC
CASSQPLIGLSGANVLTF
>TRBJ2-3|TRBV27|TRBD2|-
TGTGCCAGCAGTCTAAGTAAGACTAGCGGGAGGGCAGATACGCAGTATTTT
CASSLSKTSGRADTQYF
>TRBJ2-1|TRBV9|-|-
TGTGCCAGCAGCGTAGACAGTCCACCCTACAATGAGCAGTTCTTC
CASSVDSPPYNEQFF
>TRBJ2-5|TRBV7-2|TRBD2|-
TGTGCCAGCAGCTTAGTGAGCCGCGGGGGAGAGACCCAGTACTTC
CASSLVSRGGETQYF
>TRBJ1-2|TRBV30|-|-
TGTGCCTGGACCTCCGACACAAACTATGGCTACACCTTC
CAWTSDTNYGYTF
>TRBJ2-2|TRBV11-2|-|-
TGTGCCAGCAGCTTAGGTGGCTTTAACACCGGGGAGCTGTTTTTT
CASSLGGFNTGELFF
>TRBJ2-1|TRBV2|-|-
TGTGCCAGCAGCGTTTACTTGAGCGAGCAGTTCTTC
CASSVYLSEQFF
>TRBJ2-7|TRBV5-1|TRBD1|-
TGCGCCAGCAGCTTGGCCCCGGGACAGTTCTACGAGCAGTACTTC
CASSLAPGQFYEQYF
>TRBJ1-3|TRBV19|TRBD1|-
TGTGCCAGTAGTATTGGGACAGGGGCCTCTGGAAGCACCATATATTTT
CASSIGTGASGSTIYF
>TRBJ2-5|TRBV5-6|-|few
TGTGCCAGCAGCGCGGACAAAGAGACCCAGTACTTC
CASSADKETQYF
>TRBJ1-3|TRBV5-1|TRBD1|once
TGCGCCAGCAGCTCAGCAGGACAGGTGGAAAACACCATATATTTT
CASSSAGQVENTIYF
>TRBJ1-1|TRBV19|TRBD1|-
TGTGCCAGTAGCCGGGACAGGGGCCTGCGGGAGAACACTGAAGCTTTCTTT
CASSRDRGLRENTEAFF
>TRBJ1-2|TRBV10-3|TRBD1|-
TGTGCCATCAGTGAGTACGAGGGGGCGAACTATGGCTACACCTTC
CAISEYEGANYGYTF
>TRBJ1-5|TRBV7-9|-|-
TGTGCCAGCAGCAAGGACAGTCAGCCCCAGCATTTT
CASSKDSQPQHF
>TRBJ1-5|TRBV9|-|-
TGTGCCAGCAGCGTAGCTAGCAGAGGTTTTGGAAATCAGCCCCAGCATTTT
CASSVASRGFGNQPQHF
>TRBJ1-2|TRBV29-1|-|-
TGCAGCGTCCCCTTACAGATAAGGGGCGATGGCTACACCTTC
CSVPLQIRGDGYTF